This T cell receptor beta chain appears in the sequencing data of a study of shared clonotypes between healthy human individuals. Study context: Aged between 18 and 49, the donors were a couple of women and three men. Three plates each covered CD4 naive and memory; CD8 naive two, CD8 memory one. General study findings and limits: Shared clonotypes: approximately 5% naive CD4, around 3.5% naive CD8, about 2.5% memory CD4, about 0.41% memory CD8. Clonotypes shared by all four sorted-subset donors had higher generation probabilities than non-shared clonotypes.

A note on this clone: What it binds is unknown.

Method: immunoSEQ multiplex PCR; TCRdb's copy keeps in-frame clones and lacks some. The sample holds about 2.4 million clones, more than 80% seen once. Deletions cut 0 bases from V and 4 bases from J, with 7 bases between. Germline values: CDR1 SGHAT, CDR2 FQNNGV. The CDR3 is 14 residues long. The rearrangement uses TRBV11-2 and TRBJ2-4; the D gene is possibly TRBD2 (5 bases). The sequenced material came from naive CD4+ T cells sorted from blood. Subset here: CD45RA+ positively selected. This sequence originates from a man in his late teens or twenties in good health. The CDR3 here is CASSLDRLKNIQYF. CDR3 coding DNA: TGTGCCAGCAGCTTAGATCGACTAAAAAACATTCAGTACTTC.